Many counts were recorded for the clone carrying this TCR beta chain. Its antigen is unidentified. The treatment: PENTA 11 planned treatment interruption arm or continuous ART arm. Sorting from thawed PBMCs isolated memory CD8+ CD45RO+ CD45RA- T cells. The length of the CDR3 is 16 residues. The germline gives CDR1 MNHEY, CDR2 SMNVEV (reference sequence). The V and J ends lost 9 bases and 3 bases, in that order; junction bases with no gene match: 17. The TCR library was built from RNA with a 3' RACE protocol and unique molecular identifiers. TCRdb re-analysed the 3' RACE reads in MiXCR, keeping a single row per CDR3 protein. The sample shows about 15,000 distinct CDR3 sequences, around 3.3% of them seen only once. The data are from a study of HIV-infected children after antiretroviral therapy interruption. Regarding the study as a whole: Naive CD4+ sequences overlapped less between time points once interruption began. Three patients showed more shared-triplet CDR3 clusters following treatment interruption.

This receptor was obtained from a pool of human donors with HIV. This specimen was CD45RO+ CD8+ T cells from PBMCs, pooled from several time points, taken from a donor given antiretroviral therapy, either interrupted or continuous. Subset specified: memory CD8+ CD45RO+ CD45RA- T cells. This sequence joins TRBV27 and TRBJ2-7; the match to TRBD1 covers 7 bases. The CDR3 is CASQSTRTGRIYEQYF. CDR3 DNA sequence: TGTGCCAGTCAATCAACCCGGACAGGTAGGATCTACGAGCAGTACTTC.